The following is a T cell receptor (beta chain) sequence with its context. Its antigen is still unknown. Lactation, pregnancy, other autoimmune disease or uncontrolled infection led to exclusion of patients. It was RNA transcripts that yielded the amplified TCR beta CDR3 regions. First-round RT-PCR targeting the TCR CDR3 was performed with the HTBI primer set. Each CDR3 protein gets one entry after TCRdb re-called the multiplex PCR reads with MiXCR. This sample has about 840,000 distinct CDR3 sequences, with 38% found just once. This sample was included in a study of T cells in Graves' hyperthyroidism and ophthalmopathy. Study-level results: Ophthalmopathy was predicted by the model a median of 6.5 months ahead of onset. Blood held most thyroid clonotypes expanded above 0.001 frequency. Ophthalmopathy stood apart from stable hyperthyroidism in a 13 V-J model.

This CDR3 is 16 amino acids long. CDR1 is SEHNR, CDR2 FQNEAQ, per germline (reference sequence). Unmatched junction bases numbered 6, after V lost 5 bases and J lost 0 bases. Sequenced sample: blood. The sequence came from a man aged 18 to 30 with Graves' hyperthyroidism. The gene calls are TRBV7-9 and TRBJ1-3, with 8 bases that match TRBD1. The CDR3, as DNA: TGTGCCAGCAGCCTCCGGACAGGGAACTCTGGAAACACCATATATTTT. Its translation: CASSLRTGNSGNTIYF.